The next 26 T cell receptor beta chains were all read from a single sample in a study of T cells expressing NK-cell markers. TCRdb reprocessed the 5' RACE reads and keeps a single row for each CDR3 protein, giving no DNA. In total, the table holds approximately 550,000 distinct CDR3 sequences. The material sequenced was blood T cells: a sorted CD56 or NKG2C T cell subset, CD4+ or CD8+ T cells, or bulk PBMC T cells (not recorded which). The source of these receptors is a man aged 18 to 30 in good health.

J is TRBJ2-2 and V is TRBV6-5. This CDR3 comprises 16 residues. Germline CDR1 MNHEY, CDR2 SVGAGI. The CDR3 loop is CASSFGLGLISGELFF.

The chain links TRBV15 to TRBJ2-7; the D call from TCRdb, TRBD2, cannot be confirmed without DNA. Germline CDR1 reads LNHNV; CDR2 reads YYDKDF (reference sequence). The CDR3 sequence is 14 residues long. The CDR3 sequence: CATSREALIGRRYF.

The rearrangement uses TRBV12-3 or TRBV12-4 and TRBJ2-3; the D call of TRBD2 rests on TCRdb alone, since no DNA is present to check it. The CDR3 runs to 16 residues. The CDR3 here is CASSPIGREGTDTQYF.

The genes are TRBV27 and TRBJ2-1; TCRdb returns TRBD2, unconfirmable since there is no DNA. This CDR3 has 20 amino acids. Germline CDR1 and CDR2: MNHEY and SMNVEV (reference sequence). The CDR3 is CASSLSPGLAGGPRYNEQFF.

The J gene is TRBJ2-1, the V gene TRBV5-1; TCRdb reports TRBD1, a call that lacks DNA to check it against. Germline CDR1 SGHRS, CDR2 YFSETQ. The CDR3 totals 12 residues. This CDR3 is CASSVQGGEQFF.

The chain recombines TRBV28 with TRBJ1-5; TCRdb picks TRBD1, but there is no DNA to check that call. The length of the CDR3 is 13 residues. Germline V CDR1 and CDR2: MDHEN, SYDVKM. This CDR3 reads CASVTGAAQPQHF.

V is TRBV12-3 or TRBV12-4 and J is TRBJ2-6; absent DNA, TCRdb's TRBD1 call cannot be checked. The CDR3 is made up of 18 amino acids. CDR3: CASSLLGRGISGANVLTF.

The chain combines TRBV14 with TRBJ2-3; no DNA is available, so the TRBD2 call from TCRdb remains unchecked. The germline gives CDR1 SGHDN, CDR2 FVKESK. CDR3 size: 17 residues. The CDR3 region is CASSQDGLAGGTDTQYF.

This sequence joins TRBV20-1 and TRBJ1-6. This CDR3 region has 17 residues. Germline CDR1 and CDR2: DFQATT and SNEGSKA (reference sequence). The CDR3 spells CSARDVSEGPYNSPLHF.

The chain's CDR3 is CASSLRLAGGPNTDTQYF. The chain is built from TRBV28 and TRBJ2-3; TCRdb proposes TRBD2, but this gene call is untestable without DNA. Germline-derived CDR1 and CDR2 are MDHEN and SYDVKM. The CDR3 sequence is 18 residues long. Variable domain in full (rest from reference TRBV28 and TRBJ2-3): DVKVTQSSRYLVKRTGEKVFLECVQDMDHENMFWYRQDPGLGLRLIYFSYDVKMKEKGDIPEGYSVSREKKERFSLILESASTNQTSMYLCASSLRLAGGPNTDTQYFGPGTRLTVL.

The rearrangement joins TRBV4-1 to TRBJ1-1; the TCRdb call, TRBD1, lacks DNA for checking. CDR1 is MGHRA and CDR2 is YSYEKL in the germline V gene. The CDR3 runs to 17 residues. The CDR3 reads CASSQVPSPFRVTEAFF.

The chain couples TRBV29-1 to TRBJ2-1; TCRdb's D call, TRBD2, is unchecked because there is no DNA. The CDR3 has 11 amino acids. Germline V CDR1 and CDR2: SQVTM, ANQGSEA. The CDR3 protein is CSGAGSGEQFF.

The V call is TRBV7-9, the J call TRBJ2-1. The length of the CDR3 is 11 residues. Germline V CDR1 and CDR2: SEHNR, FQNEAQ (reference sequence). CDR3 sequence reads: CASSSLNEQFF.

The gene calls are TRBV4-2 and TRBJ2-3; TCRdb outputs TRBD2, but without DNA this stays unchecked. This CDR3 is 18 amino acids long. Germline V lookup: CDR1 LGHNA, CDR2 YNFKEQ. The CDR3 loop reads CASSQEGTGTSRTDTQYF.

V gene TRBV4-3 combines with J gene TRBJ2-2. Germline lookup yields CDR1 LGHNA and CDR2 YSLEER. The CDR3 spans 15 residues. This CDR3 is CASSQESHPTVGLFF.

This rearrangement joins TRBV7-2 to TRBJ2-7; TCRdb proposes TRBD1, but this gene call is untestable without DNA. Germline CDR1 reads SGHTA; CDR2 reads FQGNSA. CDR3 length equals 16 residues. CDR3 sequence: CASSQHGDLTAYEQYF.

The chain is built from TRBV20-1 and TRBJ2-4; TCRdb picks TRBD1, but there is no DNA to check that call. This CDR3 spans 17 amino acids. The germline V gene encodes CDR1 DFQATT and CDR2 SNEGSKA (reference sequence). CDR3 loop: CSARDGQGLIAKNIQYF.

The genes are TRBV27 and TRBJ2-7; the TCRdb D gene call, TRBD2, has no DNA to confirm it. Germline V gene data show CDR1 as MNHEY and CDR2 as SMNVEV (reference sequence). The CDR3 totals 14 residues. The CDR3 here is CASRLAGGPYEQYF.

This chain connects TRBV5-1 to TRBJ1-4; TCRdb proposes TRBD1, but this gene call is untestable without DNA. The CDR3 consists of 14 residues. Germline values: CDR1 SGHRS, CDR2 YFSETQ. The CDR3 spells CASSPGLGSEKLFF.

The V and J genes are TRBV6-1 and TRBJ2-4; TCRdb gives TRBD2 as the D gene, but with no DNA this cannot be confirmed. The germline V gene encodes CDR1 MNHNS and CDR2 SASEGT. The CDR3 runs 16 residues. The CDR3 region is CASSETRGVAKNIQYF.

The genes are TRBV12-3 or TRBV12-4 and TRBJ2-5. The CDR3 runs to 14 residues. This CDR3 is CASSLLTDQETQYF.

The CDR3 protein is CASLSSGQTYEQYF. V is TRBV28 and J is TRBJ2-7; TCRdb selects TRBD2, and the lack of DNA leaves this call unchecked. The germline V gene encodes CDR1 MDHEN and CDR2 SYDVKM. This CDR3 is 14 amino acids long.

The chain employs TRBV29-1 and TRBJ2-5. The CDR3 runs 12 residues. Germline V gene data show CDR1 as SQVTM and CDR2 as ANQGSEA. CDR3 residues: CSVDRARETQYF.

The chain combines TRBV5-5 with TRBJ2-2; the TCRdb call, TRBD1, lacks DNA for checking. The CDR3 runs to 14 residues. The germline V gene has CDR1 SGHKS and CDR2 YYEKEE (reference sequence). The chain's CDR3 is CASRPTGGTGELFF. Full variable domain (missing parts from reference TRBV5-5 and TRBJ2-2): DAGVTQSPTHLIKTRGQQVTLRCSPISGHKSVSWYQQVLGQGPQFIFQYYEKEERGRGNFPDRFSARQFPNYSSELNVNALLLGDSALYLCASRPTGGTGELFFGEGSRLTVL.

V is TRBV5-4 and J is TRBJ2-1; the TCRdb call, TRBD1, lacks DNA for checking. Germline-derived CDR1 and CDR2 are SGHNT and YYREEE (reference sequence). The CDR3 totals 15 residues. The CDR3 is CASSLGTGKYNEQFF.

V gene TRBV2 combines with J gene TRBJ2-3; TCRdb selects TRBD2, and the lack of DNA leaves this call unchecked. The CDR3 length is 13 residues. The germline gives CDR1 SNHLY, CDR2 FYNNEI. CDR3 region: CASSTSGSNTQYF. The variable domain in full, completed from reference TRBV2 and TRBJ2-3, reads EPEVTQTPSHQVTQMGQEVILRCVPISNHLYFYWYRQILGQKVEFLVSFYNNEISEKSEIFDDQFSVERPDGSNFTLKIRSTKLEDSAMYFCASSTSGSNTQYFGPGTRLTVL.